The entry that follows covers one T cell receptor beta chain sequence. Seattle enrolled patients during active infection and tracked them longitudinally. This sample was taken from a study of blood T cell repertoires in COVID-19. This CDR3 contains 13 residues. CDR1 and CDR2 from the germline V gene are SGHTA and FQGNSA. J lost 6 bases, V lost 5 bases, and 2 bases had no gene match. In the source study's methods: Amplifying reference gene primers gave estimates of nucleated cell counts. Clones were sequenced by immunoSEQ multiplex PCR, and TCRdb holds only the in-frame ones, with some missing. V, J and clone size reflect that table, while D and trimming were determined from the DNA. In the table there are under 400,000 clones, 87% of which are singletons.

The sequence was obtained from a woman aged 25 to 39 with COVID-19, enrolled during active disease. Input material: peripheral blood. The V and J genes are TRBV7-2 and TRBJ1-5, with 9 bases that match TRBD1. The CDR3 region is CASSPDRGQPQHF. The CDR3 region has the DNA TGTGCCAGCAGCCCGGACAGGGGTCAGCCCCAGCATTTT.